Shown below are 13 T cell receptor beta chains from a single sample sequenced in a study of blood T cells in healthy people across ages. Primers used in a second PCR of about 6 to 12 cycles were a sample-barcoded 5' primer and a J-beta primer mix. Each CDR3 protein gets one entry after TCRdb re-called the 5' RACE reads with MiXCR. The repertoire holds about 1.7 million distinct CDR3 sequences, with roughly 30% as singletons. The sequencing sample was made of blood. The receptors were gathered from a woman in her twenties or thirties in good health.

The CDR3 bases are TGCAGTGCTACCCTATTCAGGAGGTTGGCAGATACGCAGTATTTT. Translating it yields CSATLFRRLADTQYF. The V gene is TRBV20-1, the J gene TRBJ2-3; possible D gene TRBD2, 5 bases. V shed 4 bases and J shed 4 bases, with 18 bases lying between them. The CDR3 spans 15 residues. Germline V gene sequence: CDR1 DFQATT, CDR2 SNEGSKA (reference sequence).

The genes are TRBV12-3 or TRBV12-4 and TRBJ1-2; D ambiguous. The CDR3 is 14 residues long. V lost 4 bases, J lost 8 bases, and 17 bases lay in between. The CDR3 reads CASSSFRTSVGYTF. The CDR3 DNA reads TGTGCCAGCAGTTCTTTTCGGACTTCGGTGGGCTACACCTTC.

The CDR3 nucleotides read TGTGCCATCAGTGAGAGGATAAACAGGGGAAAAACGGACACTGAAGCTTTCTTT. This encodes CAISERINRGKTDTEAFF. V gene TRBV10-3 combines with J gene TRBJ1-1, with 7 bases that match TRBD1. V lost 2 bases and J lost 3; bases outside the gene matches: 15. Germline CDR1 is ENHRY and CDR2 is SYGVKD. The length of the CDR3 is 18 residues.

This sequence joins TRBV11-2 and TRBJ2-7; 8 bases are shared with TRBD1. V was clipped by 5 bases and J by 3 bases; unmatched bases: 6. Germline lookup yields CDR1 SGHAT and CDR2 FQNNGV. The CDR3 has 14 amino acids. CDR3 DNA: TGTGCCAGCAGCCCGGACAGGGAGATCTACGAGCAGTACTTC. It translates to CASSPDREIYEQYF. Supplemented by reference TRBV11-2 and TRBJ2-7, the full variable domain reads EAGVAQSPRYKIIEKRQSVAFWCNPISGHATLYWYQQILGQGPKLLIQFQNNGVVDDSQLPKDRFSAERLKGVDSTLKIQPAKLEDSAVYLCASSPDREIYEQYFGPGTRLTVT.

V and J are TRBV11-2 and TRBJ2-1; tentatively, D is TRBD2 (6 bases). Germline V gives CDR1 SGHAT, CDR2 FQNNGV. Trimming removed 7 bases from V and 0 bases from J, with 13 bases in between. The CDR3 runs 15 residues. The CDR3 protein is CASTPVGGSYNEQFF. CDR3 nucleotide sequence: TGTGCCAGCACTCCGGTCGGGGGCTCCTACAATGAGCAGTTCTTC. Supplemented by reference TRBV11-2 and TRBJ2-1, the full variable domain reads EAGVAQSPRYKIIEKRQSVAFWCNPISGHATLYWYQQILGQGPKLLIQFQNNGVVDDSQLPKDRFSAERLKGVDSTLKIQPAKLEDSAVYLCASTPVGGSYNEQFFGPGTRLTVL.

This clonotype has a single count. At one end, the junction sequence differs from germline, possibly due to a read error. The chain is built from TRBV9 and TRBJ2-1; D unclear. CDR3 length: 13 residues. Germline loops: CDR1 SGDLS, CDR2 YYNGEE. CDR3 loop: CASSVGPFNEQVF. CDR3 bases: TGTGCCAGCAGCGTAGGGCCCTTCAATGAGCAGGTCTTC.

This clonotype was detected only a few times. CDR3 protein: CAISERGGYPSGANVLTF. CDR3 DNA sequence: TGTGCCATCAGTGAGAGAGGGGGGTATCCCTCTGGGGCCAACGTCCTGACTTTC. The chain joins TRBV10-3 to TRBJ2-6; tentatively, D is TRBD1 or TRBD2 (6 bases each). Trimming removed 2 bases at V and 0 bases at J, with 14 bases between. Germline assignment: CDR1 ENHRY and CDR2 SYGVKD. This CDR3 spans 18 amino acids.

This clonotype was observed many times. This chain uses TRBV20-1 with TRBJ2-7, with TRBD2 identical over 12 bases. CDR1 is DFQATT and CDR2 is SNEGSKA in the germline V gene (reference sequence). The CDR3 has 17 residues. V lost 1 base to trimming and J lost 0 bases; unmatched junction nucleotides: 7. The CDR3 region has the DNA TGCAGTGCTAGAGGACTAGCGGGGGCTGGGAGCTCCTACGAGCAGTACTTC. Amino acids: CSARGLAGAGSSYEQYF.

V gene TRBV7-2 combines with J gene TRBJ2-4; D assignment may be TRBD1 or TRBD2 (5 bases each). Trimming stripped 7 bases from V and 14 bases from J, with 9 bases between. CDR1 is SGHTA and CDR2 is FQGNSA in the germline V gene. The CDR3 consists of 9 residues. CDR3: CASTLGEYF. The CDR3, as DNA: TGTGCCAGCACCCTGGGGGAGTACTTC.

In this sample, this clonotype turned up many times. The junction departs from the called germline gene at one end, perhaps through a read error. The rearrangement links TRBV5-1 to TRBJ2-1; 10 nucleotides line up with TRBD2. The CDR3 contains 12 residues. The germline gives CDR1 SGHRS, CDR2 YFSETQ. CDR3 bases: TGTGCCAGCAGCTTAGCGGGAGGTGAGCAGTTCTTC. Encoded protein: CASSLAGGEQFF.

This clonotype was seen a handful of times. This chain joins TRBV2 and TRBJ2-3; 8 nucleotides agree with TRBD1. V trimming: 6 bases; J trimming: 1 base; junction bases outside the gene matches: 6. The CDR3 sequence is 15 residues long. Germline lookup yields CDR1 SNHLY and CDR2 FYNNEI. The DNA for the CDR3 is TGTGCCAGCAGGGTACAGGGGGTAGGCACAGATACGCAGTATTTT. Its translation is CASRVQGVGTDTQYF.

The V call is TRBV12-3 or TRBV12-4, the J call TRBJ2-3; D might be TRBD2 (5 bases). The germline V and J ends were trimmed by 4 bases and 4 bases, with 15 bases remaining between them. The CDR3 is 15 amino acids. Written as DNA, the CDR3 is TGTGCCAGCAGTTCACGGACTCTAGCCGCAGATACGCAGTATTTT. The encoded protein is CASSSRTLAADTQYF.

A few counts support this clonotype. V usage is TRBV7-9 and J usage is TRBJ2-3, with D possibly being TRBD2 (5 bases). The CDR3 sequence is 15 residues long. Trimming pared 1 base from V and 4 bases from J, leaving 12 bases between. Germline assignment: CDR1 SEHNR and CDR2 FQNEAQ (reference sequence). The CDR3 reads CASSLEGVGADTQYF. The CDR3 DNA reads TGTGCCAGCAGCTTAGAAGGAGTCGGGGCAGATACGCAGTATTTT.